The next 32 T cell receptor beta chains were all read from a single sample in a study of control samples from healthy donors and cancer patients. TCRdb keeps only in-frame clones here, not all; method: immunoSEQ multiplex PCR. The sample lists more than 95,000 clones, 88% occurring once. Material for sequencing was blood. Source of these receptors: a woman between 65 and 79 years old in good health.

The J gene is TRBJ2-1, the V gene TRBV11-2; possibly TRBD1 or TRBD2 for D (5 bases each). Trimming took off 2 bases at V and 1 base at J, with 18 bases between the two ends. The germline V gene encodes CDR1 SGHAT and CDR2 FQNNGV. The CDR3 totals 18 residues. The CDR3 reads CASSLLGRGGWSYNEQFF. DNA for the CDR3: TGTGCCAGCAGCTTACTGGGACGGGGCGGATGGTCCTACAATGAGCAGTTCTTC. The full variable domain, rest sourced from reference TRBV11-2 and TRBJ2-1, is EAGVAQSPRYKIIEKRQSVAFWCNPISGHATLYWYQQILGQGPKLLIQFQNNGVVDDSQLPKDRFSAERLKGVDSTLKIQPAKLEDSAVYLCASSLLGRGGWSYNEQFFGPGTRLTVL.

The V call is TRBV6-5, the J call TRBJ1-1; D is unresolved. Germline CDR1 reads MNHEY; CDR2 reads SVGAGI. Trimming took 9 bases from V and 4 from J, leaving 21 bases between them. CDR3 length equals 15 residues. The CDR3 nucleotides read TGTGCCAGTCTCCTTTCTAAGGGTCTGAGCACTGAAGCTTTCTTT. It encodes CASLLSKGLSTEAFF.

The chain uses TRBV6-5 and TRBJ1-2; TRBD1 aligns across 7 bases. The CDR3 covers 14 residues. The germline V gene has CDR1 MNHEY and CDR2 SVGAGI. Trimming removed 7 bases from V and 7 bases from J; junction bases left unmatched: 12. CDR3 nucleotide sequence: TGTGCCAGCACCCCATCCAGGGGGGCGGGTGGCTACACCTTC. It codes for CASTPSRGAGGYTF.

V gene TRBV14 combines with J gene TRBJ2-2; tentatively, D is TRBD1 (5 bases). Germline CDR1 SGHDN, CDR2 FVKESK. The CDR3 runs to 22 residues. Trimming took 0 bases from V and 6 from J, leaving 32 bases between them. The CDR3 nucleotides are TGTGCCAGCAGCCAAGATCCCACGGCAGGAACAGGACAAACTTTAGGCGCCGGGGAGCTGTTTTTT. Its protein is CASSQDPTAGTGQTLGAGELFF.

This clone was found a few times. The rearrangement uses TRBV6-1 and TRBJ1-5; D remains unclear. The CDR3 length is 16 residues. CDR1 and CDR2 (germline): MNHNS, SASEGT. Trimming removed 4 bases from V and 4 bases from J, with 17 bases in between. CDR3 DNA sequence: TGTGCCAGCAGTGGCCGGTCGAAGATAGCAAATCAGCCCCAGCATTTT. Translated, it gives CASSGRSKIANQPQHF.

The chain combines TRBV2 with TRBJ1-4, with D possibly being TRBD1 (5 bases). The CDR3 spans 14 residues. V shed 4 bases and J shed 11 bases, with 17 bases lying between them. CDR1 is SNHLY and CDR2 is FYNNEI in the germline V gene. The CDR3 nucleotides read TGTGCCAGCAGTGGGGGGGACGCCGCCCAGAAACTGTTTTTT. Translating it yields CASSGGDAAQKLFF.

The chain joins TRBV5-4 to TRBJ1-4; TRBD1 is a possible D gene (6 bases). This CDR3 is built from 12 residues. V was cut by 6 bases and J by 8 bases, with 11 bases left in between. The germline V gene encodes CDR1 SGHNT and CDR2 YYREEE (reference sequence). The CDR3 reads CASKGDGEKLFF. Written as DNA, the CDR3 is TGTGCCAGCAAGGGGGACGGGGAAAAACTGTTTTTT. Variable domain in full (rest from reference TRBV5-4 and TRBJ1-4): ETGVTQSPTHLIKTRGQQVTLRCSSQSGHNTVSWYQQALGQGPQFIFQYYREEENGRGNFPPRFSGLQFPNYSSELNVNALELDDSALYLCASKGDGEKLFFGSGTQLSVL.

This chain uses TRBV7-2 with TRBJ2-7; D unresolved. V was pared by 5 bases and J by 3 bases, with 11 bases between. The CDR3 totals 13 residues. Germline V CDR1 and CDR2: SGHTA, FQGNSA. Written as DNA, the CDR3 is TGTGCCAGCAGCCCCTACACAATCTACGAGCAGTACTTC. Translated, it gives CASSPYTIYEQYF.

The chain combines TRBV3-1 (or the pseudogene TRBV3-2) with TRBJ2-3, with 9 bases identical to TRBD1. The CDR3 contains 15 residues. The junction had 4 bases not matched to a gene; V was cut back by 3 bases and J by 3 bases. CDR1 is LGHDT and CDR2 is YNNKEL in the germline V gene (reference sequence). The CDR3 region has the DNA TGTGCCAGCAGCCACACCGGGACAGGGACAGATACGCAGTATTTT. The encoded protein is CASSHTGTGTDTQYF.

V gene TRBV29-1 combines with J gene TRBJ2-3, with D possibly being TRBD1 (6 bases). Germline-derived CDR1 and CDR2 are SQVTM and ANQGSEA. The length of the CDR3 is 14 residues. V lost 0 bases and J 3 bases, leaving 10 bases between the germline ends. CDR3 residues: CSVEEGAVTDTQYF. The CDR3 region has the DNA TGCAGCGTTGAAGAGGGGGCCGTAACAGATACGCAGTATTTT.

The chain has TRBV3-1 (or the pseudogene TRBV3-2) and TRBJ1-2; 7 bases map to TRBD1. V gave up 4 bases and J gave up 8 bases; unmatched junction bases: 10. CDR3 length equals 14 residues. Germline V gene sequence: CDR1 LGHDT, CDR2 YNNKEL (reference sequence). The CDR3 nucleotides read TGTGCCAGCAGCCTCCGACAGGGAGGTTGGGGCTACACCTTC. Its protein product is CASSLRQGGWGYTF.

V is TRBV3-1 (or the pseudogene TRBV3-2) and J is TRBJ1-6; no clear D. Per the germline V gene, CDR1 is LGHDT and CDR2 is YNNKEL (reference sequence). The CDR3 consists of 14 residues. Trimming left V 5 bases short and J 7 bases short, with 12 bases between. The CDR3 reads CASSSTYQNSPLHF. In DNA, the CDR3 is TGTGCCAGCAGCTCCACTTACCAGAATTCACCCCTCCACTTT.

The genes are TRBV19 and TRBJ1-2, with D possibly TRBD1 on 6 matching bases. Looked up from germline, CDR1 is LNHDA and CDR2 is SQIVND (reference sequence). CDR3 length: 15 residues. Trimming shortened V by 2 bases and J by 3 bases, and 13 bases separated the two germline ends. In nucleotides, the CDR3 is TGTGCCAGTAGTATAACAGGGAATTCAGACTATGGCTACACCTTC. It specifies CASSITGNSDYGYTF.

The CDR3 DNA reads as TGCAGCGGATTAGAGGTGGGGAGCACTGAAGCTTTCTTT. Protein: CSGLEVGSTEAFF. The chain couples TRBV29-1 to TRBJ1-1; unclear D gene. The germline V gene encodes CDR1 SQVTM and CDR2 ANQGSEA. CDR3 length: 13 amino acids. Deletions cut 7 bases from V and 4 bases from J, with 16 bases between. The complete variable domain, with remaining parts taken from reference TRBV29-1 and TRBJ1-1, reads SAVISQKPSRDICQRGTSLTIQCQVDSQVTMMFWYRQQPGQSLTLIATANQGSEATYESGFVIDKFPISRPNLTFSTLTVSNMSPEDSSIYLCSGLEVGSTEAFFGQGTRLTVV.

The rearrangement links TRBV5-8 to TRBJ1-2, with TRBD1 identical over 7 bases. With V trimmed by 4 bases and J by 2 bases, 5 bases remained unmatched. In germline, CDR1 is SGHTS, CDR2 YDEGEE. The CDR3 sequence is 14 residues long. CDR3: CASSKGTANYGYTF. The CDR3 region has the DNA TGTGCCAGCAGCAAGGGGACAGCCAACTATGGCTACACCTTC.

The chain carries TRBV9 and TRBJ2-7; no clear D. CDR3 length equals 14 residues. The germline CDR1 and CDR2 sequences are SGDLS and YYNGEE. With 0 bases removed from V and 4 bases from J, the gap between germline ends came to 11 bases. This CDR3 is CASSVGASPYEQYF. Written as DNA, the CDR3 is TGTGCCAGCAGCGTAGGAGCCAGTCCGTACGAGCAGTACTTC.

This rearrangement joins TRBV29-1 to TRBJ2-4, with D perhaps matching TRBD1 or TRBD2 (5 bases each). Germline loops: CDR1 SQVTM, CDR2 ANQGSEA. The CDR3 sequence is 11 residues long. The V end lost 5 bases, the J end lost 12 bases, and 14 bases lay between the germline ends. CDR3 sequence: CSVRQGRDQYF. The CDR3 nucleotides are TGCAGCGTTCGGCAGGGACGGGATCAGTACTTC.

The chain is built from TRBV5-6 and TRBJ2-5; D unclear. Trimming took 4 bases from V and 2 from J, leaving 3 bases between them. The CDR3 is 11 residues long. Germline V gene sequence: CDR1 SGHDT, CDR2 YYEEEE. The CDR3 spells CASSEQETQYF. CDR3 coding DNA: TGTGCCAGCAGCGAACAAGAGACCCAGTACTTC.

V is TRBV11-2 and J is TRBJ2-7; D possibly corresponds to TRBD2 (5 bases). V lost 7 bases, J lost 2 bases, and 12 bases lay in between. The CDR3 length is 13 residues. The germline gives CDR1 SGHAT, CDR2 FQNNGV. The CDR3 coding sequence is TGTGCCAGCAAGGACTTACGAACCTACGAGCAGTACTTC. It encodes CASKDLRTYEQYF.

The V and J genes are TRBV5-1 and TRBJ2-1; 12 bases match TRBD1. The CDR3 length is 16 residues. V shed 4 bases, J shed 8 bases, and the junction held 10 bases outside the gene matches. Per germline, CDR1 SGHRS and CDR2 YFSETQ. In DNA, the CDR3 is TGCGCCAGCAGCCCTATCTGGGACAGGGGGCTGTATGAGCAGTTCTTC. This translates into CASSPIWDRGLYEQFF.

The chain is built from TRBV3-1 (or the pseudogene TRBV3-2) and TRBJ1-1, with unresolved D. The CDR3 consists of 15 residues. Germline CDR1 and CDR2: LGHDT and YNNKEL (reference sequence). V lost 0 bases, J lost 0 bases, and 8 bases lay in between. The CDR3 DNA sequence: TGTGCCAGCAGCCAAGAGTGGAACATGAACACTGAAGCTTTCTTT. Translating gives CASSQEWNMNTEAFF.

The rearrangement joins TRBV24-1 to TRBJ1-2, with a weak D call TRBD1 (5 bases). V lost 4 bases and J 4 bases, leaving 12 bases between the germline ends. This CDR3 has 14 residues. Looked up from germline, CDR1 is KGHDR and CDR2 is SFDVKD. The CDR3 DNA sequence: TGTGCCACCAGTGACGAGACAGCCCGCTATGGCTACACCTTC. It codes for CATSDETARYGYTF.

The chain joins TRBV19 to TRBJ1-1; D is possibly TRBD1 (6 bases). The CDR3 runs 13 residues. Germline values: CDR1 LNHDA, CDR2 SQIVND (reference sequence). Trimming left V 9 bases short and J 5 bases short, with 16 bases between. CDR3 sequence: CASTTGPGTEAFF. In DNA form, the CDR3 reads TGTGCCAGCACGACAGGTCCCGGAACTGAAGCTTTCTTT.

The chain is built from TRBV4-2 and TRBJ2-2, with 7 bases that match TRBD2. The germline V gene has CDR1 LGHNA and CDR2 YNFKEQ. The CDR3 has 17 amino acids. V trimming: 1 base; J trimming: 6 bases; junction bases outside the gene matches: 11. The DNA of the CDR3 is TGTGCCAGCAGCCAAGGGGGAGGGTTCACCGACCCCGGGGAGCTGTTTTTT. This gives the protein CASSQGGGFTDPGELFF.

The chain combines TRBV10-1 with TRBJ1-3, with D hard to call. Trimming left V 5 bases short and J 0 bases short, with 11 bases between. The CDR3 is made up of 15 amino acids. Germline CDR1 reads WNHNN; CDR2 reads SYGVQD (reference sequence). CDR3 DNA: TGCGCCAGCAGTACGGACGGACTCTCTGGAAACACCATATATTTT. Translating gives CASSTDGLSGNTIYF.

The chain combines TRBV13 with TRBJ2-3; 12 nucleotides align to TRBD2. Germline lookup yields CDR1 PRHDT and CDR2 FYEKMQ (reference sequence). V dropped 0 bases and J dropped 8; count of bases not matched to a gene: 6. This CDR3 comprises 16 residues. CDR3 sequence: CASSLGSSGGAVTQYF. In DNA, the CDR3 is TGTGCCAGCAGCTTAGGATCTAGCGGGGGGGCCGTTACGCAGTATTTT. Variable domain in full (rest from reference TRBV13 and TRBJ2-3): AAGVIQSPRHLIKEKRETATLKCYPIPRHDTVYWYQQGPGQDPQFLISFYEKMQSDKGSIPDRFSAQQFSDYHSELNMSSLELGDSALYFCASSLGSSGGAVTQYFGPGTRLTVL.

The genes are TRBV6-1 and TRBJ1-1; D perhaps matches TRBD1 (6 bases). V gave up 3 bases and J gave up 10 bases, with 9 bases separating them. CDR1 and CDR2 (germline): MNHNS, SASEGT. This CDR3 has 11 residues. The CDR3 coding sequence is TGTGCCAGCAGTGAGGGGGGGCCAGCTTTCTTT. It translates to CASSEGGPAFF.

There are a few counts of this clone. The chain links TRBV27 to TRBJ2-7, with 10 nucleotides matching TRBD1. Per germline, CDR1 MNHEY and CDR2 SMNVEV (reference sequence). V shed 5 bases and J 6 bases; nucleotides not matched to a gene: 7. The CDR3 sequence is 14 residues long. CDR3 amino acids: CASSPGTGEVEQYF. The CDR3 DNA sequence: TGTGCCAGCAGTCCCGGGACAGGGGAGGTCGAGCAGTACTTC.

The chain couples TRBV19 to TRBJ1-5; the D gene is possibly TRBD1 (6 bases). CDR1 and CDR2 (germline): LNHDA, SQIVND (reference sequence). The ends were cut back, 5 bases at V and 2 bases at J, with 13 bases in the middle. CDR3 length: 15 residues. CDR3 bases: TGTGCCAGTAGTCCGCCCCCAGGGGGCAATCAGCCCCAGCATTTT. Translating it yields CASSPPPGGNQPQHF.

The V call is TRBV29-1, the J call TRBJ1-5; unclear D gene. This CDR3 is 13 amino acids long. Trimming took off 4 bases at V and 1 base at J, with 8 bases between the two ends. Germline lookup yields CDR1 SQVTM and CDR2 ANQGSEA. The CDR3 nucleotides are TGCAGCGTTGGTCGCAGCAGCAATCAGCCCCAGCATTTT. Its protein product is CSVGRSSNQPQHF.

DNA for the CDR3: TGTGCCAGCAGACTGACAGGGGGCCTCAATCAGCCCCAGCATTTT. This gives the protein CASRLTGGLNQPQHF. The chain carries TRBV2 and TRBJ1-5, with TRBD1 matching over 10 bases. The V and J ends lost 6 bases and 3 bases, in that order; junction bases with no gene match: 5. There are 15 residues in the CDR3. Germline V gene data show CDR1 as SNHLY and CDR2 as FYNNEI.

The chain links TRBV29-1 to TRBJ1-1, with a weak D call TRBD1 (6 bases). The V end lost 3 bases, the J end lost 9 bases, and 32 bases lay between the germline ends. The V gene's germline CDR1 is SQVTM and CDR2 ANQGSEA. CDR3 length: 18 amino acids. The DNA for the CDR3 is TGCAGCGTTGAGGGCTTGCGCGGCACAGGCGCCTATAGGGGGAAAGCTTTCTTT. Protein: CSVEGLRGTGAYRGKAFF. The whole variable domain, filled in from reference TRBV29-1 and TRBJ1-1, reads SAVISQKPSRDICQRGTSLTIQCQVDSQVTMMFWYRQQPGQSLTLIATANQGSEATYESGFVIDKFPISRPNLTFSTLTVSNMSPEDSSIYLCSVEGLRGTGAYRGKAFFGQGTRLTVV.